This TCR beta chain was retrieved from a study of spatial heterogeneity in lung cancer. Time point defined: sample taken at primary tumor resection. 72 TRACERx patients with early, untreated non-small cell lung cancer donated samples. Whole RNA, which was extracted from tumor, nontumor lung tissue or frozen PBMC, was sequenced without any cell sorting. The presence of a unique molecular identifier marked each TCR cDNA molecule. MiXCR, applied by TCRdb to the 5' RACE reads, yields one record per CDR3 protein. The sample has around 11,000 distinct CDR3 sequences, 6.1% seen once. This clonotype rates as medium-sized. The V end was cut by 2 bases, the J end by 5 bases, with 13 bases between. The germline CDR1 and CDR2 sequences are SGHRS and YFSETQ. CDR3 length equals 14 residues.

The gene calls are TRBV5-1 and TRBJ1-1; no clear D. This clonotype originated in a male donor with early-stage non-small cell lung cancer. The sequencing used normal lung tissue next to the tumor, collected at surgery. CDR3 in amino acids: CASSFEGTRTEAFF. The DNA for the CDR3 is TGCGCCAGCAGCTTTGAGGGAACGAGAACTGAAGCTTTCTTT. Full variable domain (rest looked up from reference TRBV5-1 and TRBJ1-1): KAGVTQTPRYLIKTRGQQVTLSCSPISGHRSVSWYQQTPGQGLQFLFEYFSETQRNKGNFPGRFSGRQFSNSRSEMNVSTLELGDSALYLCASSFEGTRTEAFFGQGTRLTVV.